The 18 T cell receptor beta chains listed next were all sequenced from one sample in a study of T-cell reconstitution after alpha-beta-depleted transplantation in children. TCRbeta library construction was performed incorporating unique molecular identifiers. Via MiXCR, TCRdb re-called the PCR reads, giving one row per CDR3 protein. The table records a few hundred thousand distinct CDR3 sequences, over 25% of them present only once. The sample consisted of PBMCs, taken before TCRalphabeta/CD19-depleted stem cell transplant. These receptors were obtained from a boy in the first two years of life with Wiskott-Aldrich syndrome, due to receive a stem cell transplant.

This chain links TRBV5-1 with TRBJ1-1; the D gene is possibly TRBD1 (6 bases). With 3 bases removed from V and 0 bases from J, the gap between germline ends came to 15 bases. CDR3 size: 16 residues. Looked up from germline, CDR1 is SGHRS and CDR2 is YFSETQ. The CDR3 nucleotides read TGCGCCAGCAGCTCCCCGTCGGGACATTTGAACACTGAAGCTTTCTTT. As protein: CASSSPSGHLNTEAFF.

This clonotype appeared a few times. The chain links TRBV28 to TRBJ1-1; D uncertain. CDR1 is MDHEN, CDR2 SYDVKM, per germline. Trimming removed 6 bases from V and 1 base from J, with 3 bases in between. CDR3 length: 11 residues. The CDR3 DNA is TGTGCCAGCAGCAAGAACACTGAAGCTTTCTTT. This sequence encodes CASSKNTEAFF.

This sequence joins TRBV28 and TRBJ2-7, with D perhaps TRBD2 (6 bases). Per germline, CDR1 MDHEN and CDR2 SYDVKM. V was cut by 8 bases and J by 2 bases, with 10 bases left in between. The CDR3 sequence is 12 residues long. In nucleotides, the CDR3 is TGTGCCAGCTCGGAGGGTACCTACGAGCAGTACTTC. Protein product: CASSEGTYEQYF.

This clonotype has a handful of counts. DNA for the CDR3: TGTGCCAGCAGGACAGGGGATAGAGAGACCCAGTACTTC. Residues: CASRTGDRETQYF. This chain links TRBV27 with TRBJ2-5; 8 bases map to TRBD1. The V segment lost 6 bases and the J segment 4 bases; nucleotides outside the gene matches: 4. Germline CDR1 MNHEY, CDR2 SMNVEV (reference sequence). CDR3 length equals 13 residues.

The rearrangement joins TRBV12-3 or TRBV12-4 to TRBJ2-1; D is unclear. V lost 3 bases and J lost 4, with 7 bases in between. This CDR3 is built from 13 residues. CDR3 nucleotide sequence: TGTGCCAGCAGTTTCACGACATACAATGAGCAGTTCTTC. This gives the protein CASSFTTYNEQFF.

This clonotype came up a few times. The chain has TRBV7-6 and TRBJ2-2; 8 nucleotides line up with TRBD2. Germline V gene lookup returns CDR1 SGHVS and CDR2 FNYEAQ. This CDR3 has 20 residues. Losses at the gene ends were 7 bases for V and 6 bases for J; bases not matched to a gene: 25. As DNA, the CDR3 is TGTGCCAGCACTCTAGTTTTGCAATCAGCGGGGGTGCGAAGACCCGGGGAGCTGTTTTTT. Protein: CASTLVLQSAGVRRPGELFF.

This clonotype was seen more than once but under ten times. The J gene is TRBJ2-1, the V gene TRBV7-2, with 9 positions matching TRBD2. The CDR3 runs 17 residues. Germline V gene sequence: CDR1 SGHTA, CDR2 FQGNSA. V lost 1 base to trimming and J lost 0 bases; unmatched junction nucleotides: 4. This CDR3 reads CASSLGGSGSSYNEQFF. The CDR3, as DNA: TGTGCCAGCAGCTTAGGGGGTAGCGGGAGCTCCTACAATGAGCAGTTCTTC.

This clonotype showed up just a few times. CDR3 in DNA: TGTGCCAGCAACCCGACAGTTTTCCTCTACGAGCAGTACTTC. Residues: CASNPTVFLYEQYF. The chain couples TRBV28 to TRBJ2-7; possible D gene TRBD1, 5 bases. V dropped 7 bases and J dropped 3 bases, with 16 bases sitting between them. There are 14 residues in the CDR3. In germline, CDR1 is MDHEN, CDR2 SYDVKM.

The V gene is TRBV5-1, the J gene TRBJ2-3; 7 bases are a match to TRBD2. This CDR3 spans 12 amino acids. Trimming took 7 bases from V and 1 from J; bases not matched to a gene: 0. Germline assignment: CDR1 SGHRS and CDR2 YFSETQ. CDR3 amino acids: CASAGGTDTQYF. The CDR3 DNA is TGCGCCAGCGCGGGAGGCACAGATACGCAGTATTTT.

This clonotype was found once. This rearrangement joins TRBV11-2 to TRBJ2-5; D is possibly TRBD1 or TRBD2 (5 bases each). Trimming stripped 5 bases from V and 4 bases from J, with 11 bases between. The CDR3 is 13 amino acids. Looked up from germline, CDR1 is SGHAT and CDR2 is FQNNGV. CDR3 DNA sequence: TGTGCCAGCAGCAAAGGGACCCTAGAGACCCAGTACTTC. Protein: CASSKGTLETQYF.

The chain employs TRBV29-1 and TRBJ2-1; TRBD2 might be the D (5 bases). CDR3 size: 13 residues. Germline CDR1 SQVTM, CDR2 ANQGSEA. The V end was cut by 6 bases, the J end by 1 base, with 10 bases between. CDR3 in amino acids: CSVPGFSYNEQFF. The CDR3 DNA reads as TGCAGCGTCCCGGGGTTTTCCTACAATGAGCAGTTCTTC.

This clonotype was found a few times. The J gene is TRBJ2-3, the V gene TRBV6-5; possibly TRBD2 for D (6 bases). CDR1 and CDR2 from the germline V gene are MNHEY and SVGAGI. V was cut by 2 bases and J by 0 bases, with 12 bases left in between. The CDR3 has 16 residues. The CDR3 spells CASSYDPGLSTDTQYF. The CDR3 DNA follows: TGTGCCAGCAGTTACGACCCGGGACTTAGCACAGATACGCAGTATTTT.

A single count supports this clonotype. The chain employs TRBV5-1 and TRBJ2-7; no firm D call. Trimming pared 2 bases from V and 1 base from J, leaving 10 bases between. The length of the CDR3 is 14 residues. Per the germline V gene, CDR1 is SGHRS and CDR2 is YFSETQ. The CDR3 coding sequence is TGCGCCAGCAGCTTCTACAGAATATCCTACGAGCAGTACTTC. Residues: CASSFYRISYEQYF.

This clonotype was counted a few times. The rearrangement joins TRBV5-1 to TRBJ2-5; D perhaps matches TRBD1 (6 bases). The length of the CDR3 is 14 residues. V was shortened by 3 bases and J by 5 bases, with 14 bases between the two germline ends. In germline, CDR1 is SGHRS, CDR2 YFSETQ. CDR3 sequence: CASSSTVRGETQYF. CDR3 bases: TGCGCCAGCAGCTCAACGGTCAGGGGCGAGACCCAGTACTTC.

The chain couples TRBV5-1 to TRBJ2-1, with D perhaps matching TRBD2 (5 bases). Germline lookup yields CDR1 SGHRS and CDR2 YFSETQ. The CDR3 totals 16 residues. V gave up 2 bases and J gave up 0 bases, with 12 bases separating them. The CDR3 protein is CASSFLQRNSYNEQFF. CDR3 bases: TGCGCCAGCAGCTTTCTCCAGCGGAACTCCTACAATGAGCAGTTCTTC.

This clonotype occurred a few times. The V and J genes are TRBV20-1 and TRBJ2-7, with 9 bases matching TRBD2. The CDR3 sequence is 14 residues long. CDR1 and CDR2 from the germline V gene are DFQATT and SNEGSKA (reference sequence). V was pared by 6 bases and J by 0 bases, with 6 bases of the junction left unmatched. CDR3 bases: TGCAGTGCAAACCGACTAGCGGTCTCCTACGAGCAGTACTTC. As protein: CSANRLAVSYEQYF.

The chain recombines TRBV5-5 with TRBJ2-7; 13 bases map to TRBD2. Germline CDR1 is SGHKS and CDR2 is YYEKEE (reference sequence). The CDR3 length is 15 residues. Trimming took 4 bases from V and 3 from J; bases not matched to a gene: 4. CDR3 region: CASSTGLAGIYEQYF. For the CDR3, the DNA is TGTGCCAGCAGCACGGGACTAGCGGGGATCTACGAGCAGTACTTC.

This clonotype showed up just a few times. The chain is built from TRBV11-2 and TRBJ2-3, with 8 bases matching TRBD2. V lost 5 bases and J lost 1; bases outside the gene matches: 2. CDR1 and CDR2 from the germline V gene are SGHAT and FQNNGV. The CDR3 runs to 14 residues. In DNA form, the CDR3 reads TGTGCCAGCAGCGAGACTAGCGGCACAGATACGCAGTATTTT. It translates to CASSETSGTDTQYF. The complete variable domain, with remaining parts taken from reference TRBV11-2 and TRBJ2-3, reads EAGVAQSPRYKIIEKRQSVAFWCNPISGHATLYWYQQILGQGPKLLIQFQNNGVVDDSQLPKDRFSAERLKGVDSTLKIQPAKLEDSAVYLCASSETSGTDTQYFGPGTRLTVL.